This T cell receptor (beta chain) was sequenced in a study of blood T cell repertoires in COVID-19. The overall study: Acute and convalescent COVID-19 specimens originated in the United States, Italy and Spain. The analysed material was cDNA or gDNA that came from T cells, B-cell-depleted T cells, or PBMCs.

This clone was recorded once. Original methodology: Reference gene primer amplification gave estimated nucleated cell counts. TCRdb's table, derived via immunoSEQ multiplex PCR, lists solely in-frame clones and lacks some. That table is the source of V, J and clone size, and D and trimming were worked out from the DNA. This sample has approximately 59,000 clones; around 90% occur once, and the top ten carry roughly a fifth. Germline V gene sequence: CDR1 SGHRS, CDR2 YFSETQ. Germline trimming cut 3 bases from V and 4 bases from J; bases unmatched to any gene: 10. The CDR3 is 17 amino acids. This TCR derives from a human donor in a cohort sampled during active COVID-19. The chain has TRBV5-1 and TRBJ2-6; 7 bases fit TRBD1. Sequenced: peripheral blood. The CDR3 is CASSSGTANVGANVLTF. The CDR3 coding sequence is TGCGCCAGCAGCTCGGGGACAGCCAACGTCGGGGCCAACGTCCTGACTTTC.